A single TCR beta chain is shown here with its context. The antigen is not known. TCRdb reanalysed the RT-PCR reads using MiXCR and keeps one entry per CDR3 protein. The sample gives hundreds of thousands of distinct CDR3 sequences, 15% to 19% of which show up once; roughly 12% is in the top ten. The sample originates from a study of response to subunit inactivated influenza vaccine. The CDR3 is 12 residues long. V lost 2 bases and J 8 bases, leaving 10 bases between the germline ends. Germline CDR1 is SQVTM and CDR2 is ANQGSEA. General study results and limits: Authors suggested each seasonal flu vaccination may recruit only limited numbers of new T cells.

J is TRBJ2-1 and V is TRBV29-1; D might be TRBD1 (6 bases). This material consisted of PBMCs from blood, taken 11 to 12 days after vaccination. The TCR comes from a man aged 50-59 years who received an inactivated influenza vaccine. DNA for the CDR3: TGCAGCGTTGAATTTGGGGGCTATGAGCAGTTCTTC. It codes for CSVEFGGYEQFF.